The 24 T cell receptor beta chains reported below all come from one sample, sequenced in a study of T-cell memory formation after mild COVID-19. Each CDR3 protein gets one entry after TCRdb re-called the 5' RACE reads with MiXCR. The sample carries fewer than 15,000 distinct CDR3 sequences, roughly 16% recorded once. Sequences were obtained from PBMCs or a T cell subset sorted from them (not recorded which). Source of these receptors: a man between 18 and 29 years old who had mild COVID-19 (a few samples of this study predate the infection). Cell type and time point are not known.

The table lists this clonotype with many counts. The chain has TRBV7-9 and TRBJ1-1, with D unresolved. CDR1 and CDR2 (germline): SEHNR, FQNEAQ (reference sequence). The CDR3 is 12 residues long. V dropped 8 bases and J dropped 0 bases, with 7 bases sitting between them. The CDR3 DNA follows: TGTGCCAGCGGGAGCATGAACACTGAAGCTTTCTTT. Translating it yields CASGSMNTEAFF.

This clonotype was found many times. J is TRBJ2-7 and V is TRBV12-3 or TRBV12-4; TRBD1 matches 9 bases. CDR3 length: 14 residues. V lost 5 bases and J lost 4; bases outside the gene matches: 6. The CDR3 region has the DNA TGTGCCAGCAGTGCCGGGACAGGGCTTTACGAGCAGTACTTC. This encodes CASSAGTGLYEQYF.

The V gene is TRBV7-9, the J gene TRBJ2-7; D perhaps matches TRBD2 (6 bases). With 3 bases removed from V and 2 bases from J, the gap between germline ends came to 11 bases. Germline values: CDR1 SEHNR, CDR2 FQNEAQ (reference sequence). The CDR3 is made up of 14 amino acids. The CDR3 nucleotides are TGTGCCAGCAGCTTTCGCGGGGTTACCTACGAGCAGTACTTC. Translation: CASSFRGVTYEQYF.

The chain uses TRBV27 and TRBJ2-3; no reliable D call. Germline CDR1 reads MNHEY; CDR2 reads SMNVEV (reference sequence). The V gene lost 6 bases and the J gene lost 6 bases, with 19 bases spanning the gap. The length of the CDR3 is 15 residues. CDR3 nucleotides: TGTGCCAGCAGGTCCGGTTATCTCCAAAGGGATACGCAGTATTTT. Translation: CASRSGYLQRDTQYF.

This clonotype has a count of ten or more. CDR3 nucleotide sequence: TGTGCCAGCAGCTCTGGGACTAGAGTTTCAGATACGCAGTATTTT. Protein product: CASSSGTRVSDTQYF. The chain recombines TRBV7-6 with TRBJ2-3; 8 bases are a match to TRBD2. Trimming at V came to 4 bases and at J to 4 bases, leaving 7 bases not matched to a gene. The CDR3 runs 15 residues. CDR1 is SGHVS and CDR2 is FNYEAQ in the germline V gene.

Ten or more counts support this clonotype. This chain's CDR3 is CASSQEFLSNSPLHF. In nucleotides, the CDR3 is TGCGCCAGCAGCCAAGAATTTCTGTCAAATTCACCCCTCCACTTT. The chain has TRBV4-1 and TRBJ1-6; no firm D call. From germline, CDR1 is MGHRA and CDR2 YSYEKL. Trimming shortened V by 0 bases and J by 7 bases, and 10 bases separated the two germline ends. CDR3 length: 15 amino acids.

This clonotype has only a few counts. The chain recombines TRBV27 with TRBJ2-7, with 10 positions matching TRBD2. J lost 4 bases, V lost 5 bases, and 5 bases had no gene match. The CDR3 sequence is 14 residues long. Germline V CDR1 and CDR2: MNHEY, SMNVEV (reference sequence). The DNA for the CDR3 is TGTGCCAGCAGTCTCGGACTAGCGGTATACGAGCAGTACTTC. Its translation is CASSLGLAVYEQYF.

The chain has TRBV19 and TRBJ2-3; a weak D match, TRBD2 (6 bases). Germline loops: CDR1 LNHDA, CDR2 SQIVND (reference sequence). Trimming cost V 1 base and J 3 bases, with 14 bases left between them. The CDR3 runs 16 residues. CDR3 amino acids: CASSIARQRVTDTQYF. The CDR3 DNA sequence: TGTGCCAGTAGTATAGCACGGCAGCGGGTTACAGATACGCAGTATTTT.

This clonotype was detected only a few times. The chain uses TRBV20-1 and TRBJ2-3; D may be TRBD2 (5 bases). V was trimmed by 0 bases and J by 2 bases, leaving 12 bases between them. This CDR3 has 15 residues. Per the germline V gene, CDR1 is DFQATT and CDR2 is SNEGSKA (reference sequence). The CDR3 DNA is TGCAGTGCTAGAGATCGGGGTAGCTCCACAGATACGCAGTATTTT. Residues: CSARDRGSSTDTQYF.

This sequence joins TRBV24-1 and TRBJ2-2, with D perhaps TRBD1 (6 bases). CDR1 KGHDR and CDR2 SFDVKD come from the germline V gene. Trimming pared 5 bases from V and 4 bases from J, leaving 13 bases between. The CDR3 is 15 residues long. CDR3: CATSGGQSVTGELFF. CDR3 coding DNA: TGTGCCACCAGTGGGGGACAATCCGTCACCGGGGAGCTGTTTTTT.

This sequence joins TRBV29-1 and TRBJ2-2, with 7 bases lining up with TRBD1. CDR1 and CDR2 from the germline V gene are SQVTM and ANQGSEA. CDR3 length: 12 residues. With 8 bases clipped from V and 3 bases from J, the junction kept 3 bases outside the gene matches. CDR3 DNA sequence: TGCAGCACCACAGGGGACACCGGGGAGCTGTTTTTT. Protein sequence: CSTTGDTGELFF.

This clonotype was detected many times. V is TRBV4-2 and J is TRBJ2-3, with D maybe TRBD2 (6 bases). CDR1 and CDR2 (germline): LGHNA, YNFKEQ. V was cut by 1 base and J by 6 bases, with 14 bases left in between. The length of the CDR3 is 15 residues. CDR3 sequence reads: CASSQAQTRSDTQYF. The CDR3 DNA is TGTGCCAGCAGCCAAGCCCAGACTAGATCGGATACGCAGTATTTT.

This clonotype was seen at least ten times. The V and J genes are TRBV4-3 and TRBJ2-7; possibly TRBD1 for D (5 bases). Germline V gene data show CDR1 as LGHNA and CDR2 as YSLEER. Trimming pared 5 bases from V and 2 bases from J, leaving 10 bases between. The CDR3 sequence is 13 residues long. The CDR3 DNA reads TGCGCCAGCAGCACACAGGTCGCCTACGAGCAGTACTTC. This encodes CASSTQVAYEQYF.

This clonotype has at least ten counts. The chain couples TRBV6-5 to TRBJ1-1; D remains unclear. There are 13 residues in the CDR3. Trimming took off 2 bases at V and 8 bases at J, with 12 bases between the two ends. The germline gives CDR1 MNHEY, CDR2 SVGAGI. The CDR3: CASSYASYWEAFF. The CDR3 DNA reads as TGTGCCAGCAGTTACGCGTCATATTGGGAAGCTTTCTTT.

This clonotype has a count of ten or more. The CDR3 spells CASSYEIYQPQHF. In DNA form, the CDR3 reads TGTGCCAGCAGTTACGAGATTTATCAGCCCCAGCATTTT. V usage is TRBV6-2 or TRBV6-3 and J usage is TRBJ1-5; D is undetermined. V lost 2 bases to trimming and J lost 5 bases, with 7 bases between them. The CDR3 has 13 residues. Germline CDR1 reads MNHEY; CDR2 reads SVGEGT.

This clonotype was found many times. This chain connects TRBV6-5 to TRBJ1-6, with 9 bases aligning to TRBD1. This CDR3 is 17 amino acids long. Trimming removed 6 bases from V and 8 bases from J; junction bases left unmatched: 14. The germline CDR1 and CDR2 sequences are MNHEY and SVGAGI. CDR3 residues: CASSAGTGWGFDSPLHF. Here the CDR3 DNA reads TGTGCCAGCAGCGCCGGGACAGGGTGGGGGTTTGATTCACCCCTCCACTTT.

The chain joins TRBV6-1 to TRBJ2-7; D ambiguous. Germline CDR1 reads MNHNS; CDR2 reads SASEGT. This CDR3 comprises 12 residues. V lost 6 bases and J 3 bases, leaving 9 bases between the germline ends. CDR3 region: CASSARGYEQYF. In DNA form, the CDR3 reads TGTGCCAGCAGCGCTAGAGGCTACGAGCAGTACTTC.

This clonotype was seen at least ten times. V usage is TRBV5-1 and J usage is TRBJ2-7, with 8 bases fitting TRBD2. The V gene's germline CDR1 is SGHRS and CDR2 YFSETQ. J gave up 4 bases and V 4 bases, and 7 bases lay outside the gene matches. The CDR3 contains 14 residues. The CDR3 DNA reads TGCGCCAGCAGCGCAATGAGCGGGGGTTACGAGCAGTACTTC. It specifies CASSAMSGGYEQYF. Complete variable domain (other parts from reference TRBV5-1 and TRBJ2-7): KAGVTQTPRYLIKTRGQQVTLSCSPISGHRSVSWYQQTPGQGLQFLFEYFSETQRNKGNFPGRFSGRQFSNSRSEMNVSTLELGDSALYLCASSAMSGGYEQYFGPGTRLTVT.

This clonotype came up many times. The CDR3 region has the DNA TGTGCCAGCAGCTTAGGTCCTGAAGCTTTCTTT. It yields the protein CASSLGPEAFF. The V gene is TRBV11-2, the J gene TRBJ1-1; D not certain. Germline V gene sequence: CDR1 SGHAT, CDR2 FQNNGV. There are 11 residues in the CDR3. V gave up 1 base and J gave up 6 bases, with 3 bases separating them.

This clonotype was detected ten times or more. This chain links TRBV7-2 with TRBJ1-2, with 10 bases aligning to TRBD1. Per the germline V gene, CDR1 is SGHTA and CDR2 is FQGNSA. This CDR3 spans 17 amino acids. V shed 7 bases, J shed 3 bases, and the junction held 14 bases outside the gene matches. The CDR3 protein is CASNSPRDRGRYYGYTF. The CDR3, as DNA: TGTGCCAGCAACTCCCCCCGGGACAGGGGAAGGTACTATGGCTACACCTTC.

The chain couples TRBV5-1 to TRBJ2-5; maybe TRBD1 (6 bases). Germline CDR1 is SGHRS and CDR2 is YFSETQ. The CDR3 is 16 residues long. The V end lost 0 bases, the J end lost 5 bases, and 17 bases lay between the germline ends. The CDR3 DNA reads as TGCGCCAGCAGCTTGGCTGGGGGCGATTCAGGCGAGACCCAGTACTTC. Encoded protein: CASSLAGGDSGETQYF.

This chain uses TRBV27 with TRBJ2-5, with 9 bases fitting TRBD2. Per the germline V gene, CDR1 is MNHEY and CDR2 is SMNVEV (reference sequence). This CDR3 comprises 15 residues. V lost 4 bases and J lost 5; bases outside the gene matches: 8. The CDR3, as DNA: TGTGCCAGCAGTTACTCGCGGGGGGGTGTGGAGACCCAGTACTTC. It yields the protein CASSYSRGGVETQYF.

The chain employs TRBV5-1 and TRBJ2-7, with D possibly being TRBD2 (6 bases). The germline CDR1 and CDR2 sequences are SGHRS and YFSETQ. Trimming took off 5 bases at V and 3 bases at J, with 15 bases between the two ends. The length of the CDR3 is 14 residues. The CDR3 loop reads CASSPGTGVYEQYV. DNA of the CDR3: TGCGCCAGCAGTCCCGGGACGGGGGTCTACGAGCAGTACGTC.

Many counts were recorded for this clonotype. The chain is built from TRBV3-1 and TRBJ2-1; a possible D gene is TRBD1 (5 bases). Trimming stripped 3 bases from V and 4 bases from J, with 13 bases between. Germline V gene data show CDR1 as LGHDT and CDR2 as YNNKEL (reference sequence). This CDR3 has 15 amino acids. This CDR3 reads CASSQTLTVYNEQFF. CDR3 DNA sequence: TGTGCCAGCAGCCAGACCCTGACAGTGTACAATGAGCAGTTCTTC.